Below are 19 T cell receptor beta chains sequenced from a single sample in a study of blood T cell repertoires in COVID-19. Profiling relied on immunoSEQ multiplex PCR, and the TCRdb table lists in-frame clones only, not all of them. Of about 330,000 clones in the sample, 80% to 95% were seen once. The sequencing input was PBMCs or T cells enriched from blood (not recorded which). These receptors were obtained from a woman between 25 and 40 years old who had recovered from COVID-19.

J is TRBJ2-2 and V is TRBV28, with TRBD1 matching over 8 bases. The germline V gene has CDR1 MDHEN and CDR2 SYDVKM. V shed 4 bases, J shed 3 bases, and the junction held 1 base outside the gene matches. CDR3 length equals 14 residues. CDR3 sequence reads: CASSWTGYTGELFF. CDR3 coding DNA: TGTGCCAGCAGTTGGACAGGGTACACCGGGGAGCTGTTTTTT.

This rearrangement joins TRBV18 to TRBJ2-1, with a possible D match to TRBD1 (6 bases). This CDR3 comprises 14 residues. Germline assignment: CDR1 KGHSH and CDR2 LQKENI. V lost 5 bases and J 4 bases, leaving 12 bases between the germline ends. The CDR3 region is CASSGTGFYNEQFF. The CDR3 region has the DNA TGTGCCAGCTCAGGCACAGGGTTTTACAATGAGCAGTTCTTC.

V is TRBV19 and J is TRBJ1-1; D is ambiguous. Germline V lookup: CDR1 LNHDA, CDR2 SQIVND (reference sequence). CDR3 size: 16 residues. V was shortened by 3 bases and J by 1 base, with 15 bases between the two germline ends. CDR3 in amino acids: CASSMGSPMGNTEAFF. The CDR3 coding sequence is TGTGCCAGTAGTATGGGCTCCCCAATGGGGAACACTGAAGCTTTCTTT.

V is TRBV5-4 and J is TRBJ1-1; TRBD1 aligns across 8 bases. This CDR3 region has 17 residues. The germline V gene encodes CDR1 SGHNT and CDR2 YYREEE (reference sequence). V lost 4 bases to trimming and J lost 1 base; unmatched junction nucleotides: 12. CDR3 residues: CASSPLISDRGNTEAFF. For the CDR3, the DNA is TGTGCCAGCAGCCCCTTAATTAGTGACAGGGGGAACACTGAAGCTTTCTTT.

V gene TRBV11-2 combines with J gene TRBJ2-5; D may be TRBD1 (7 bases). The CDR3 sequence is 16 residues long. V lost 5 bases and J lost 4, with 20 bases in between. Per the germline V gene, CDR1 is SGHAT and CDR2 is FQNNGV. The CDR3 loop is CASSPGGYGGLETQYF. CDR3 nucleotides: TGTGCCAGCAGCCCAGGGGGTTACGGGGGATTAGAGACCCAGTACTTC.

As for this clone: Within the sample, other DNA sequences also encode this same CDR3. V usage is TRBV19 and J usage is TRBJ2-2; D call uncertain. There are 16 residues in the CDR3. The germline gives CDR1 LNHDA, CDR2 SQIVND (reference sequence). V lost 0 bases to trimming and J lost 0 bases, with 8 bases between them. DNA of the CDR3: TGTGCCAGTAGTATAGATCGCCGCGCGAACACCGGGGAGCTGTTTTTT. As protein: CASSIDRRANTGELFF. Using reference TRBV19 and TRBJ2-2 for the parts outside the CDR3, the full variable domain is DGGITQSPKYLFRKEGQNVTLSCEQNLNHDAMYWYRQDPGQGLRLIYYSQIVNDFQKGDIAEGYSVSREKKESFPLTVTSAQKNPTAFYLCASSIDRRANTGELFFGEGSRLTVL.

The rearrangement links TRBV3-1 (or the pseudogene TRBV3-2) to TRBJ2-1, with 7 nucleotides matching TRBD1. V trimming: 4 bases; J trimming: 1 base; junction bases outside the gene matches: 4. Germline assignment: CDR1 LGHDT and CDR2 YNNKEL (reference sequence). This CDR3 is 15 amino acids long. In DNA, the CDR3 is TGTGCCAGCAGCCCAACACAGGGGTCCTACAATGAGCAGTTCTTC. Translation gives CASSPTQGSYNEQFF.

This clone was seen a single time. This chain uses TRBV27 with TRBJ2-3; D is unclear. V was shortened by 7 bases and J by 1 base, with 12 bases between the two germline ends. The CDR3 has 14 residues. In germline, CDR1 is MNHEY, CDR2 SMNVEV (reference sequence). The CDR3 region has the DNA TGTGCCAGCACCGTGTCCCGGGGCACAGATACGCAGTATTTT. Protein sequence: CASTVSRGTDTQYF.

The rearrangement links TRBV5-4 to TRBJ2-5; D perhaps matches TRBD1 (6 bases). CDR3 size: 13 residues. The germline V gene encodes CDR1 SGHNT and CDR2 YYREEE (reference sequence). Between the trimmed V and J ends, which lost 4 bases and 5 bases, there was a span of 12 bases. CDR3 in amino acids: CASSQQGRETQYF. The CDR3 nucleotides read TGTGCCAGCAGCCAACAGGGAAGGGAGACCCAGTACTTC. The variable domain in full, with the rest retrieved from reference TRBV5-4 and TRBJ2-5, is ETGVTQSPTHLIKTRGQQVTLRCSSQSGHNTVSWYQQALGQGPQFIFQYYREEENGRGNFPPRFSGLQFPNYSSELNVNALELDDSALYLCASSQQGRETQYFGPGTRLLVL.

This sequence joins TRBV28 and TRBJ2-2; 8 bases are shared with TRBD1. Germline V gives CDR1 MDHEN, CDR2 SYDVKM. Losses at the gene ends were 2 bases for V and 2 bases for J; bases not matched to a gene: 10. CDR3 length: 18 amino acids. CDR3 residues: CASSLNSFSGGNTGELFF. The CDR3 DNA reads TGTGCCAGCAGTTTAAATTCGTTTTCAGGGGGCAACACCGGGGAGCTGTTTTTT. Together with reference TRBV28 and TRBJ2-2, the CDR3 gives the full variable domain: DVKVTQSSRYLVKRTGEKVFLECVQDMDHENMFWYRQDPGLGLRLIYFSYDVKMKEKGDIPEGYSVSREKKERFSLILESASTNQTSMYLCASSLNSFSGGNTGELFFGEGSRLTVL.

V usage is TRBV9 and J usage is TRBJ1-6, with D maybe TRBD1 (5 bases). This CDR3 region has 15 residues. Germline CDR1 and CDR2: SGDLS and YYNGEE. Trimming took 0 bases from V and 6 from J, leaving 10 bases between them. The CDR3 loop reads CASSVGAGRNSPLHF. The CDR3, as DNA: TGTGCCAGCAGCGTAGGGGCAGGGCGTAATTCACCCCTCCACTTT.

The chain recombines TRBV5-1 with TRBJ2-1, with D tentatively TRBD1 (6 bases). Looked up from germline, CDR1 is SGHRS and CDR2 is YFSETQ. Trimming took off 0 bases at V and 15 bases at J, with 16 bases between the two ends. This CDR3 is 13 amino acids long. CDR3 amino acids: CASSLGGQWSAFF. The CDR3 nucleotides read TGCGCCAGCAGCTTGGGTGGACAGTGGTCCGCGTTCTTC.

With regard to this clone: The germline gene is not matched at one end of the junction; a read error may be the cause. The V gene is TRBV12-5, the J gene TRBJ1-6; D is uncertain. The CDR3 totals 16 residues. Germline CDR1 LGHNT, CDR2 FRNRAP. The chain's CDR3 is CASGLAVQPYNSPLHF. Here the CDR3 DNA reads TGTGCTAGTGGATTGGCGGTACAGCCCTATAATTCACCCCTCCACTTT.

The gene calls are TRBV7-6 and TRBJ1-5; 7 nucleotides line up with TRBD1. In germline, CDR1 is SGHVS, CDR2 FNYEAQ. The CDR3 consists of 14 residues. After removal of 4 bases from V and 4 bases from J, the junction contained 4 bases not matched to a gene. The CDR3 DNA reads TGTGCCAGCAGCTCCGGGACAGCGAATCAGCCCCAGCATTTT. The encoded protein is CASSSGTANQPQHF.

The chain employs TRBV10-1 and TRBJ2-2, with D possibly matching TRBD2 (7 bases). Trimming left V 4 bases short and J 3 bases short, with 21 bases between. The germline CDR1 and CDR2 sequences are WNHNN and SYGVQD (reference sequence). The CDR3 spans 18 residues. The CDR3 spells CASSVVGGGASDTGELFF. The CDR3 bases are TGCGCCAGCAGTGTGGTCGGAGGGGGGGCATCGGACACCGGGGAGCTGTTTTTT.

The chain carries TRBV27 and TRBJ1-2; D remains ambiguous. The V and J ends lost 8 bases and 5 bases respectively, with 15 bases between them. In germline, CDR1 is MNHEY, CDR2 SMNVEV (reference sequence). This CDR3 is 13 amino acids long. CDR3 protein: CASSPWAEYGYTF. The CDR3 DNA sequence: TGTGCCAGCTCTCCATGGGCAGAGTATGGCTACACCTTC.

The chain has TRBV3-1 (or the pseudogene TRBV3-2) and TRBJ1-4; 8 bases match TRBD1. V lost 4 bases, J lost 2 bases, and 0 bases stayed unmatched. The germline CDR1 and CDR2 sequences are LGHDT and YNNKEL (reference sequence). The CDR3 runs 14 residues. CDR3 sequence (DNA): TGTGCCAGCAGCCGGACAGGGACTAATGAAAAACTGTTTTTT. The encoded protein is CASSRTGTNEKLFF.

This chain uses TRBV28 with TRBJ2-5; D gene ambiguous. There are 13 residues in the CDR3. Germline V CDR1 and CDR2: MDHEN, SYDVKM. Trimming removed 6 bases at V and 0 bases at J, with 8 bases between. This chain's CDR3 is CASSPPDQETQYF. CDR3 DNA: TGTGCCAGCAGCCCCCCCGACCAAGAGACCCAGTACTTC.

The V gene is TRBV9, the J gene TRBJ1-5; tentative D call: TRBD1 (6 bases). Germline CDR1 is SGDLS and CDR2 is YYNGEE. The CDR3 consists of 15 residues. V was pared by 4 bases and J by 7 bases, with 18 bases between. DNA for the CDR3: TGTGCCAGCAGCCCAGAGGGCAGGGGTCACCAGCCCCAGCATTTT. Translation: CASSPEGRGHQPQHF.